The rows below give T cell receptor beta chains drawn from one sample of a study of beta chain features in type 1 diabetes. Some clones are missing from TCRdb's copy, which holds only in-frame ones; the method was immunoSEQ multiplex PCR. This table holds a few hundred thousand clones, around 13% found once. Sample: naive CD4+ T cells from blood. These receptors were taken from a man aged 25-45 years with type 1 diabetes. The CDR3 runs from the conserved cysteine through the conserved F or W. A D gene is named only where the DNA matches it firmly. Clone size, where shown, is once, few, many, or a class for clones that have expanded.

clone size: few
D gene: TRBD1
CDR3 length: 15
V gene: TRBV10-3
J gene: TRBJ2-5
CDR3 protein: CAIRGEGAYQETQYF
CDR3 DNA: TGTGCCATCCGAGGCGAGGGGGCCTACCAAGAGACCCAGTACTTC

clone size: few
D gene: .
CDR3 length: 14
V gene: TRBV27
J gene: TRBJ2-1
CDR3 protein: CASNVGLAHNEQFF
CDR3 DNA: TGTGCCAGCAATGTGGGTCTAGCCCACAATGAGCAGTTCTTC

clone size: few
D gene: .
CDR3 length: 16
V gene: TRBV4-2
J gene: TRBJ2-7
CDR3 protein: CASSQWTGGSVYEQYF
CDR3 DNA: TGTGCCAGCAGCCAATGGACGGGGGGCTCCGTCTACGAGCAGTACTTC

clone size: .
D gene: TRBD2
CDR3 length: 16
V gene: TRBV5-1
J gene: TRBJ2-5
CDR3 protein: CASSTSGTPPQETQYF
CDR3 DNA: TGCGCCAGCAGCACTAGCGGGACCCCCCCACAAGAGACCCAGTACTTC

clone size: few
D gene: TRBD1
CDR3 length: 15
V gene: TRBV11-2
J gene: TRBJ1-1
CDR3 protein: CASSFDIQGAGEAFF
CDR3 DNA: TGTGCCAGCAGCTTCGACATACAGGGGGCGGGGGAAGCTTTCTTT

clone size: few
D gene: TRBD2
CDR3 length: 12
V gene: TRBV6-6
J gene: TRBJ2-5
CDR3 protein: CASRTGGETQYF
CDR3 DNA: TGTGCCAGCAGGACGGGGGGAGAGACCCAGTACTTC

clone size: few
D gene: TRBD1
CDR3 length: 14
V gene: TRBV15
J gene: TRBJ1-2
CDR3 protein: CATSFGTGDYGYTF
CDR3 DNA: TGTGCCACCAGCTTCGGGACAGGCGACTATGGCTACACCTTC

clone size: few
D gene: TRBD2
CDR3 length: 16
V gene: TRBV4-1
J gene: TRBJ2-5
CDR3 protein: CASSQVTGGGAETQYF
CDR3 DNA: TGCGCCAGCAGCCAAGTTACTGGCGGGGGGGCGGAGACCCAGTACTTC

clone size: few
D gene: .
CDR3 length: 12
V gene: TRBV30
J gene: TRBJ1-2
CDR3 protein: CAWSRGGNGYTF
CDR3 DNA: TGTGCCTGGAGCCGGGGGGGGAATGGCTACACCTTC

clone size: few
D gene: .
CDR3 length: 13
V gene: TRBV29-1
J gene: TRBJ2-5
CDR3 protein: CSVDRQGSETQYF
CDR3 DNA: TGCAGCGTTGATAGGCAGGGGTCAGAGACCCAGTACTTC

clone size: .
D gene: .
CDR3 length: 13
V gene: TRBV7-2
J gene: TRBJ2-7
CDR3 protein: CASTTSGRGEQYF
CDR3 DNA: TGTGCCAGCACCACAAGTGGGAGAGGCGAGCAGTACTTC

clone size: .
D gene: TRBD2
CDR3 length: 14
V gene: TRBV12-5
J gene: TRBJ2-3
CDR3 protein: CASATSGGGDTQYF
CDR3 DNA: TGTGCTAGTGCTACCAGCGGGGGAGGAGATACGCAGTATTTT

clone size: few
D gene: TRBD2
CDR3 length: 13
V gene: TRBV7-6
J gene: TRBJ2-7
CDR3 protein: CASSLAAGGEQYF
CDR3 DNA: TGTGCCAGCAGCTTAGCGGCGGGAGGCGAGCAGTACTTC

clone size: .
D gene: TRBD2
CDR3 length: 14
V gene: TRBV27
J gene: TRBJ2-3
CDR3 protein: CASSSPGLADTQYF
CDR3 DNA: TGTGCCAGCAGTTCTCCGGGACTAGCAGATACGCAGTATTTT

clone size: .
D gene: TRBD2
CDR3 length: 11
V gene: TRBV20-1
J gene: TRBJ2-1
CDR3 protein: CSAGGGQKYFF
CDR3 DNA: TGCAGTGCGGGGGGAGGGCAGAAGTACTTCTTC

clone size: few
D gene: .
CDR3 length: 13
V gene: TRBV5-1
J gene: TRBJ1-2
CDR3 protein: CASSLTGDYGYTF
CDR3 DNA: TGCGCCAGCAGCTTGACAGGAGACTATGGCTACACCTTC

clone size: .
D gene: .
CDR3 length: 16
V gene: TRBV11-2
J gene: TRBJ2-7
CDR3 protein: CASSLRGAREGYEQYF
CDR3 DNA: TGTGCCAGCAGCTTACGAGGAGCGCGGGAAGGCTACGAGCAGTACTTC

clone size: few
D gene: TRBD2
CDR3 length: 16
V gene: TRBV9
J gene: TRBJ2-7
CDR3 protein: CASSVDASGTPHEQYF
CDR3 DNA: TGTGCCAGCAGCGTGGACGCTAGCGGGACTCCCCACGAGCAGTACTTC

clone size: .
D gene: .
CDR3 length: 14
V gene: TRBV30
J gene: TRBJ1-1
CDR3 protein: CAWRTGQTNTEAFF
CDR3 DNA: TGTGCCTGGAGGACAGGACAGACGAACACTGAAGCTTTCTTT

clone size: few
D gene: .
CDR3 length: 14
V gene: TRBV6-5
J gene: TRBJ2-2
CDR3 protein: CASSYTGNTGELFF
CDR3 DNA: TGTGCCAGCAGTTATACAGGGAACACCGGGGAGCTGTTTTTT

clone size: few
D gene: TRBD2
CDR3 length: 16
V gene: TRBV5-1
J gene: TRBJ2-1
CDR3 protein: CASSPGLAGGYNEQFF
CDR3 DNA: TGCGCCAGCAGCCCAGGACTAGCGGGAGGTTACAATGAGCAGTTCTTC

clone size: few
D gene: TRBD2
CDR3 length: 14
V gene: TRBV11-2
J gene: TRBJ2-7
CDR3 protein: CASSSNGGTNEQYF
CDR3 DNA: TGTGCCAGCAGCTCGAATGGGGGGACTAACGAGCAGTACTTC

clone size: many
D gene: .
CDR3 length: 12
V gene: TRBV7-9
J gene: TRBJ2-1
CDR3 protein: CASSNLAAGQFF
CDR3 DNA: TGTGCCAGCAGCAACCTAGCCGCTGGGCAGTTCTTC

clone size: few
D gene: .
CDR3 length: 11
V gene: TRBV30
J gene: TRBJ2-5
CDR3 protein: CAWNLGRTQYF
CDR3 DNA: TGTGCCTGGAACCTCGGGAGGACCCAGTACTTC

clone size: few
D gene: TRBD1
CDR3 length: 18
V gene: TRBV27
J gene: TRBJ1-5
CDR3 protein: CASRPPGQGAVSNQPQHF
CDR3 DNA: TGTGCCAGCAGACCCCCGGGACAGGGGGCGGTTAGCAATCAGCCCCAGCATTTT

clone size: .
D gene: TRBD1
CDR3 length: 13
V gene: TRBV5-1
J gene: TRBJ2-5
CDR3 protein: CASSSGQAETQYF
CDR3 DNA: TGCGCCAGCAGCTCGGGACAGGCGGAGACCCAGTACTTC

clone size: few
D gene: TRBD1
CDR3 length: 14
V gene: TRBV11-2
J gene: TRBJ1-1
CDR3 protein: CASSLDRGDTEAFF
CDR3 DNA: TGTGCCAGCAGCCTAGACAGGGGGGACACTGAAGCTTTCTTT

clone size: .
D gene: TRBD2
CDR3 length: 15
V gene: TRBV6-5
J gene: TRBJ2-7
CDR3 protein: CASTRLAGLPYEQYF
CDR3 DNA: TGTGCCAGCACCCGACTAGCGGGACTCCCTTACGAGCAGTACTTC

clone size: .
D gene: .
CDR3 length: 13
V gene: TRBV2
J gene: TRBJ2-5
CDR3 protein: CASSMGLQETQYF
CDR3 DNA: TGTGCCAGCAGTATGGGACTCCAAGAGACCCAGTACTTC

clone size: .
D gene: .
CDR3 length: 11
V gene: TRBV28
J gene: TRBJ1-1
CDR3 protein: CASSSRIEAFF
CDR3 DNA: TGTGCCAGCAGTTCGCGAATTGAAGCTTTCTTT

clone size: .
D gene: .
CDR3 length: 15
V gene: TRBV10-3
J gene: TRBJ2-3
CDR3 protein: CAISVGWASTDTQYF
CDR3 DNA: TGTGCCATCAGTGTTGGATGGGCTAGCACAGATACGCAGTATTTT

clone size: .
D gene: TRBD2
CDR3 length: 15
V gene: TRBV7-9
J gene: TRBJ2-5
CDR3 protein: CASSYSGTTVGAQYF
CDR3 DNA: TGTGCCAGCAGCTATAGCGGGACAACGGTGGGGGCCCAGTACTTC

clone size: few
D gene: .
CDR3 length: 14
V gene: TRBV9
J gene: TRBJ1-1
CDR3 protein: CASSGMTGVGEAFF
CDR3 DNA: TGTGCCAGCAGCGGAATGACAGGAGTCGGTGAAGCTTTCTTT

clone size: once
D gene: TRBD1
CDR3 length: 15
V gene: TRBV5-1
J gene: TRBJ2-7
CDR3 protein: CASSLEGTGAYEQYF
CDR3 DNA: TGCGCCAGCAGCTTGGAAGGGACAGGGGCCTACGAGCAGTACTTC

clone size: few
D gene: .
CDR3 length: 16
V gene: TRBV30
J gene: TRBJ2-2
CDR3 protein: CAWSKVAGPSTGELFF
CDR3 DNA: TGTGCCTGGAGTAAGGTGGCGGGGCCCTCCACCGGGGAGCTGTTTTTT

clone size: .
D gene: .
CDR3 length: 13
V gene: TRBV25-1
J gene: TRBJ1-5
CDR3 protein: CASSAPGNQPQHF
CDR3 DNA: TGTGCCAGCAGTGCCCCAGGGAATCAGCCCCAGCATTTT